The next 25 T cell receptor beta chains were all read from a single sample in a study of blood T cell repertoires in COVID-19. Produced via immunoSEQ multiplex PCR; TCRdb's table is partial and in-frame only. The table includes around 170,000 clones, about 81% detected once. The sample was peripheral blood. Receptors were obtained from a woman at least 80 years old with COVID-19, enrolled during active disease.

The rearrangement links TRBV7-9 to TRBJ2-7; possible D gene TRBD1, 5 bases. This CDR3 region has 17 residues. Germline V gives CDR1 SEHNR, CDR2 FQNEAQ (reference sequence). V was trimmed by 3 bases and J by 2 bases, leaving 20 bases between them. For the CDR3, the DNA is TGTGCCAGCAGCTTCCGGTCCGGACACCCCGGTACCTACGAGCAGTACTTC. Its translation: CASSFRSGHPGTYEQYF.

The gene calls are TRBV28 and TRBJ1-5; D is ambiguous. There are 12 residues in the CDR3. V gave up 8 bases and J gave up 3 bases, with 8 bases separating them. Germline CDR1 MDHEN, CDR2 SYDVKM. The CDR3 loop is CASHTPNQPQHF. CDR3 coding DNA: TGTGCCAGCCACACACCCAATCAGCCCCAGCATTTT.

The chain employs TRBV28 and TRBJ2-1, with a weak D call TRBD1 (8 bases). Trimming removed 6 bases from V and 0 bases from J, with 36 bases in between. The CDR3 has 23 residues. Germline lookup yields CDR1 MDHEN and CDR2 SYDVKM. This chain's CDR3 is CASRRQGMEGGSRLRSSYNEQFF. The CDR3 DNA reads TGTGCCAGCAGAAGACAGGGGATGGAGGGCGGGAGTAGGTTAAGGAGCTCCTACAATGAGCAGTTCTTC.

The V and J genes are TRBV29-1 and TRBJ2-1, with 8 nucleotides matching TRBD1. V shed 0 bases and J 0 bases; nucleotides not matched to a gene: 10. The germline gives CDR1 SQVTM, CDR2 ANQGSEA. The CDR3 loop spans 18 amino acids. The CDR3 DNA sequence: TGCAGCGTTGAAGACCGGGAACGGACAGGGAGCTCCTACAATGAGCAGTTCTTC. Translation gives CSVEDRERTGSSYNEQFF.

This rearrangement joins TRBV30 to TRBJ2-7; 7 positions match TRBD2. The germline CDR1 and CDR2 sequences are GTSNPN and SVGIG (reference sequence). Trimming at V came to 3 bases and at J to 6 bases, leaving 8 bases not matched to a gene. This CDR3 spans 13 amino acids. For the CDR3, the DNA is TGTGCCTGGAGCGGAGGACTAGATGTCGAGCAGTACTTC. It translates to CAWSGGLDVEQYF.

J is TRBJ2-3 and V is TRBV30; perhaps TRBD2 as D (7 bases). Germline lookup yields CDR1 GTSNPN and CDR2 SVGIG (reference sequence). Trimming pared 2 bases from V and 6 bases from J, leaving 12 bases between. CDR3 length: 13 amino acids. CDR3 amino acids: CAWSSGGADTQYF. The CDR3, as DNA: TGTGCCTGGAGTTCTGGGGGGGCGGATACGCAGTATTTT.

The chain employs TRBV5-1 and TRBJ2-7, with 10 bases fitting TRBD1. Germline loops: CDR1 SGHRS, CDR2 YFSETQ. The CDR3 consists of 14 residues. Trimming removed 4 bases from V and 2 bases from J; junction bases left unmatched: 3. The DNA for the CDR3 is TGCGCCAGCAGCGGAGGGACAGGGGCCTACGAGCAGTACTTC. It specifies CASSGGTGAYEQYF.

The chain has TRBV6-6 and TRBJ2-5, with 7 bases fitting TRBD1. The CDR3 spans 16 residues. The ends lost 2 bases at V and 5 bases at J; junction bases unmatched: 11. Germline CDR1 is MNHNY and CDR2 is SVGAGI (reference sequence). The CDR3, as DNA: TGTGCCAGCAGTTACGTGACAGGGTCATGGAAGGAGACCCAGTACTTC. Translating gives CASSYVTGSWKETQYF.

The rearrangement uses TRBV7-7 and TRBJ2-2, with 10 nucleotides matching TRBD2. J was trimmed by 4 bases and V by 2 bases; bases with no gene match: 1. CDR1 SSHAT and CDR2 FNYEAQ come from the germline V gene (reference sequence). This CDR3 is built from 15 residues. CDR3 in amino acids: CASSLSSGGTGELFF. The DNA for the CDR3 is TGTGCCAGCAGCTTATCTAGCGGGGGCACCGGGGAGCTGTTTTTT.

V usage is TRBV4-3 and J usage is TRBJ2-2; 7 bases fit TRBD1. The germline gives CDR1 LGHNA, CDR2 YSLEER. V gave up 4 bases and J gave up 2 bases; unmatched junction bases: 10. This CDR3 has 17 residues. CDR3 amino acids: CASSPKGTGVNTGELFF. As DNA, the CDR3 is TGCGCCAGCAGCCCTAAGGGAACAGGGGTTAACACCGGGGAGCTGTTTTTT.

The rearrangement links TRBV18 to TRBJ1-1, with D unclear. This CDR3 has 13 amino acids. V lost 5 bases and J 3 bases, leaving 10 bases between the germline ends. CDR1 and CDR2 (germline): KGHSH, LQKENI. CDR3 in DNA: TGTGCCAGCTCAATAGCTACTTACACTGAAGCTTTCTTT. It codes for CASSIATYTEAFF.

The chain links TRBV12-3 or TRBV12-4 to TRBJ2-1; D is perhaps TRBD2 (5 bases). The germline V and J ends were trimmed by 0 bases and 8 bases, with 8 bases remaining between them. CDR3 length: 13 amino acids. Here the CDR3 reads CASSLAREHEQFF. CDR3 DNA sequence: TGTGCCAGCAGTTTAGCTAGGGAGCATGAGCAGTTCTTC.

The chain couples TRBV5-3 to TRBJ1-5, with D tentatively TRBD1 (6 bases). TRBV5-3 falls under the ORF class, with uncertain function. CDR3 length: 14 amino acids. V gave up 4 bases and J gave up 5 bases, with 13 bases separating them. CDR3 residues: CARSPRTVYQPQHF. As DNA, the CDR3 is TGTGCCAGAAGCCCTAGGACAGTTTATCAGCCCCAGCATTTT.

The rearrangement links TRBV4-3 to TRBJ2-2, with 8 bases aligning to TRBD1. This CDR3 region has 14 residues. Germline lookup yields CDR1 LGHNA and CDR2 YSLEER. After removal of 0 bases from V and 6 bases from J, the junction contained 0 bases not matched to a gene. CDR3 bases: TGCGCCAGCAGCCAAGACAGGGGGCCCGGGGAGCTGTTTTTT. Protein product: CASSQDRGPGELFF.

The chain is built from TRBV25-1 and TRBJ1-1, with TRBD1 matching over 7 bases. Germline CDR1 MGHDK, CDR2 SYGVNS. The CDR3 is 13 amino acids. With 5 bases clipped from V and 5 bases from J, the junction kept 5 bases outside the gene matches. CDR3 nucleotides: TGTGCCAGCAGTAAGCCAGGGGGAACTGAAGCTTTCTTT. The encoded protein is CASSKPGGTEAFF.

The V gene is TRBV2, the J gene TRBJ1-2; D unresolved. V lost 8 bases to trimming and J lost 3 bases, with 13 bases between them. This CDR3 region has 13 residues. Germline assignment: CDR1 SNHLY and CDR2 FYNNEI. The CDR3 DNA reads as TGTGCCAGCTTCGAGGCCCGGGACTATGGCTACACCTTC. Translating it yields CASFEARDYGYTF.

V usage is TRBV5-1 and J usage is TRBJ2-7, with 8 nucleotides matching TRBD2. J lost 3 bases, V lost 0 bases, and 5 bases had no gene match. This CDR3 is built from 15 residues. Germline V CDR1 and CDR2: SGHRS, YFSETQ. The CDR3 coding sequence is TGCGCCAGCAGCTTGGCTAGCGGGCCCGTCTACGAGCAGTACTTC. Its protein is CASSLASGPVYEQYF.

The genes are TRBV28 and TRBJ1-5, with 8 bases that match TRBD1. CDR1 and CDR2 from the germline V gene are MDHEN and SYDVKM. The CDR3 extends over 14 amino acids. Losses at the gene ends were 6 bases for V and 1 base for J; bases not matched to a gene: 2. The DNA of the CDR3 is TGTGCCAGCAGGGACAGGGAAAGCAATCAGCCCCAGCATTTT. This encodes CASRDRESNQPQHF.

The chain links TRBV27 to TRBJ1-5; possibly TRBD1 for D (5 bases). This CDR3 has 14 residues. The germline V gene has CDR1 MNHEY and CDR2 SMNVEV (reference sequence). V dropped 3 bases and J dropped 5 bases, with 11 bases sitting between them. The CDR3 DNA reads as TGTGCCAGCAGTTTGCTACAAGGGGATCAGCCCCAGCATTTT. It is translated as CASSLLQGDQPQHF.

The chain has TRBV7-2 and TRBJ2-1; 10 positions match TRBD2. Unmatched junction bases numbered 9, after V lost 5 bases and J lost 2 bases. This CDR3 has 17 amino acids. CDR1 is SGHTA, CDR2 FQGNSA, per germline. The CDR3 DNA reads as TGTGCCAGCAGCCCAACTTTAGCGGGGGGCCCCTACAATGAGCAGTTCTTC. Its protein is CASSPTLAGGPYNEQFF.

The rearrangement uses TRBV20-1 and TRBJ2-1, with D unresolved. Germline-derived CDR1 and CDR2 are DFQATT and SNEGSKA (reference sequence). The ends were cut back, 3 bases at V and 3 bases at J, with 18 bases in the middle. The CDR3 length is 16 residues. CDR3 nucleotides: TGCAGTGCTAGTAGGCCGTACCAGGTCCTCTACAATGAGCAGTTCTTC. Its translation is CSASRPYQVLYNEQFF.

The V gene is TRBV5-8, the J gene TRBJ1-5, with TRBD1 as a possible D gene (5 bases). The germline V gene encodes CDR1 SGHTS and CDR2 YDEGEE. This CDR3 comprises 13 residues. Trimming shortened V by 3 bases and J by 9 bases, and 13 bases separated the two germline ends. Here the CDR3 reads CASSSNYGGPQHF. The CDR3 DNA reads TGTGCCAGCAGCTCGAACTACGGGGGGCCCCAGCATTTT. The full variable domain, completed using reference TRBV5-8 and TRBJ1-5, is EAGVTQSPTHLIKTRGQQATLRCSPISGHTSVYWYQQALGLGLQFLLWYDEGEERNRGNFPPRFSGRQFPNYSSELNVNALELEDSALYLCASSSNYGGPQHFGDGTRLSIL.

The CDR3 DNA sequence: TGTGCCAGCAGCCTTAGTATCGGACAGGGCATGGAGACCCAGTACTTC. This gives the protein CASSLSIGQGMETQYF. The rearrangement joins TRBV11-2 to TRBJ2-5; 8 positions match TRBD1. CDR1 is SGHAT and CDR2 is FQNNGV in the germline V gene. There are 16 residues in the CDR3. With 5 bases clipped from V and 5 bases from J, the junction kept 13 bases outside the gene matches.

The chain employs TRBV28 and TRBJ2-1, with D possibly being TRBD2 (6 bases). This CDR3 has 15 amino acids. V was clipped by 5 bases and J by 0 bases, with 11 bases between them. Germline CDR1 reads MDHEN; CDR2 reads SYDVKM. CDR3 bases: TGTGCCAGCAGTCTCGGACTACCCTCCTACAATGAGCAGTTCTTC. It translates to CASSLGLPSYNEQFF. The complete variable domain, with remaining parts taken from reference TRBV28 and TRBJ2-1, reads DVKVTQSSRYLVKRTGEKVFLECVQDMDHENMFWYRQDPGLGLRLIYFSYDVKMKEKGDIPEGYSVSREKKERFSLILESASTNQTSMYLCASSLGLPSYNEQFFGPGTRLTVL.

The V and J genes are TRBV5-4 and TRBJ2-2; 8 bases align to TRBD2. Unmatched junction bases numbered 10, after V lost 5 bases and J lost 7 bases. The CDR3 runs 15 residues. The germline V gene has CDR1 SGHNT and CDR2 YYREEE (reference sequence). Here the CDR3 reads CASSFQRGNIGELFF. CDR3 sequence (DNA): TGTGCCAGCAGTTTTCAGCGGGGGAATATCGGGGAGCTGTTTTTT.